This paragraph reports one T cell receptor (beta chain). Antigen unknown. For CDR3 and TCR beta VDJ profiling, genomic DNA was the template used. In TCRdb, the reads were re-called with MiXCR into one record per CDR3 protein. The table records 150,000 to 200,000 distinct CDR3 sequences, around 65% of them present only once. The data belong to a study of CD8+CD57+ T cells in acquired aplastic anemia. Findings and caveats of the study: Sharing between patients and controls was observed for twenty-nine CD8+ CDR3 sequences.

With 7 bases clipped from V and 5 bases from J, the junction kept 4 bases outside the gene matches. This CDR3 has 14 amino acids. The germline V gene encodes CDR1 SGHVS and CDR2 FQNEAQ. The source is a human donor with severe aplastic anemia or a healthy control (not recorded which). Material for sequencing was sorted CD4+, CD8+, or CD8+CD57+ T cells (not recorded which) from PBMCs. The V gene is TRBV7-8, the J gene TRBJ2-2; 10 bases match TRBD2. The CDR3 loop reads CASIERGGTGELFF. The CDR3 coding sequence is TGTGCCAGCATTGAGCGGGGGGGGACCGGGGAGCTGTTTTTT.